This T cell receptor beta chain was identified during a study of multiple sclerosis patients with progressive multifocal leukoencephalopathy. Study-wide results and caveats: Most PML patients had lower entropy, suggesting less diverse TRB repertoires.

The CDR3 spans 11 residues. Germline loops: CDR1 LGHNA, CDR2 YNFKEQ. Trimming pared 5 bases from V and 7 bases from J, leaving 6 bases between. The survey-level immunoSEQ assay was used. TCRdb keeps only in-frame clones here, not all; method: immunoSEQ multiplex PCR. The sample records some 28,000 clones, around 91% being singletons. As concerns this clone: Its antigen is unidentified.

Specified time point: 12 to 13 months of natalizumab therapy. The clonotype comes from a human donor with multiple sclerosis. The starting material was PBMCs, obtained from a patient treated with natalizumab. V usage is TRBV4-2 and J usage is TRBJ2-1; the D is unclear. This CDR3 is CASSLSNEQFF. The CDR3 region has the DNA TGTGCCAGCAGCTTATCGAATGAGCAGTTCTTC.